This T cell receptor (beta chain) was captured in a study of PD-1 blockade in classical Hodgkin lymphoma. Regarding the study as a whole: Lower baseline TCR diversity marked trial partial responders and progressors. According to reports, newly diagnosed patients had lower baseline TCR diversity than healthy donors, and relapsed/refractory patients had lower baseline TCR diversity still. What caused the repertoire differences, perhaps disease activity or prior therapy, remains undefined.

Described time point: cycle 4 day 1 (C4D1), after 5 to 7 weeks of nivolumab. Brentuximab vedotin exposure varied among the patients, all of whom had relapsed after autologous stem cell transplantation. Profiling relied on immunoSEQ multiplex PCR, and the TCRdb table lists in-frame clones only, not all of them. The top ten clones hold around 10% of a sample with about 39,000 clones, 77% of them seen once. Details on this clone: Its antigen remains unknown.

This CDR3 region has 14 residues. Between the trimmed V and J ends, which lost 4 bases and 9 bases, there was a span of 18 bases. CDR1 SGHTA and CDR2 FQGNSA come from the germline V gene. This sample comprised peripheral blood mononuclear cells (PBMCs), obtained before the fourth cycle of nivolumab. The sequence was obtained from a human donor with classical Hodgkin lymphoma. The chain recombines TRBV7-2 with TRBJ2-5, with D tentatively TRBD1 (5 bases). The CDR3 region has the DNA TGTGCCAGCAGCTCCGGACATTCTAATAGGGCCCAGTACTTC. It specifies CASSSGHSNRAQYF.